This TCR beta chain derives from a study of tumor-infiltrating lymphocytes in primary liver carcinoma. Study-wide results and caveats: Presence in all five tumor regions was observed for only about 7-25% of top clones.

Using a constant-region primer together with ProtoScript II reverse transcriptase, TCR beta cDNA was made from about 500 ng of total RNA. What produced the TCR beta libraries was three nested multiplex PCR rounds using slightly modified ARM-PCR. Both of the initial two PCR rounds ran for around 9 cycles and employed TRBV1-TRBV30 forward primers alongside a C-beta reverse primer. TCRdb re-analysed the multiplex PCR reads in MiXCR, keeping a single row per CDR3 protein. The profile shows roughly 120,000 distinct CDR3 sequences, 64% of them singletons. Co-extracting RNA and DNA was done with roughly 17-33 mg of unsorted bulk tissue as input. Tumor samples all exceeded 90% viable tumor cells. The CDR3 extends over 17 amino acids. V lost 0 bases, J lost 2 bases, and 6 bases stayed unmatched. The V gene's germline CDR1 is SGHAT and CDR2 FQNNGV. This clonotype is large (0.1 to 1%) within its sample. What it binds is not known.

The chain is built from TRBV11-2 and TRBJ2-3, with TRBD1 identical over 9 bases. The material sequenced was liver tumor tissue from sampling region 3. Subset denoted: tumor region T3, left-lateral pole. The receptor was isolated from an older woman with primary liver carcinoma and hepatitis B virus infection. The CDR3 DNA sequence: TGTGCCAGCAGCTTAGAGGTTCGGACAGGGGTCACAGATACGCAGTATTTT. Its protein is CASSLEVRTGVTDTQYF. The full variable domain, completed using reference TRBV11-2 and TRBJ2-3, is EAGVAQSPRYKIIEKRQSVAFWCNPISGHATLYWYQQILGQGPKLLIQFQNNGVVDDSQLPKDRFSAERLKGVDSTLKIQPAKLEDSAVYLCASSLEVRTGVTDTQYFGPGTRLTVL.